The 31 T cell receptor beta chains in this list originate from one sample, sequenced in a study of blood T cell repertoires in COVID-19. The protocol was immunoSEQ multiplex PCR, while the TCRdb copy is restricted to in-frame clones and leaves out a portion. There are about 60,000 clones in the sample; about 86% occur only once, and 0.9% to 1.5% lies in the top ten. The specimen sequenced was peripheral blood. These receptors were taken from a man aged 35 to 55 with acute or convalescent COVID-19.

The chain has TRBV10-2 and TRBJ1-6; TRBD1 is a possible D gene (6 bases). CDR1 is WSHSY, CDR2 SAAADI, per germline. This CDR3 spans 14 amino acids. V lost 2 bases and J 7 bases, leaving 9 bases between the germline ends. CDR3 nucleotide sequence: TGCGCCAGCAGTGAGAATGGACAGAATTCACCCCTCCACTTT. Translation: CASSENGQNSPLHF.

The chain combines TRBV27 with TRBJ1-2, with D perhaps matching TRBD1 (6 bases). CDR1 MNHEY and CDR2 SMNVEV come from the germline V gene (reference sequence). V lost 6 bases and J 0 bases, leaving 11 bases between the germline ends. There are 14 residues in the CDR3. CDR3 DNA: TGTGCCAGCAGGGCCAGGGGCGCTAACTATGGCTACACCTTC. Its protein product is CASRARGANYGYTF.

The chain uses TRBV30 and TRBJ1-6; D might be TRBD1 (5 bases). CDR3 size: 13 residues. V was clipped by 1 base and J by 11 bases, with 12 bases between them. In germline, CDR1 is GTSNPN, CDR2 SVGIG (reference sequence). The CDR3 DNA reads TGTGCCTGGAGTGAGGGAAGGGGCACACCCCTCCACTTT. Protein: CAWSEGRGTPLHF.

The CDR3: CASRQGNQPQHF. As DNA, the CDR3 is TGTGCCAGCAGGCAGGGCAATCAGCCCCAGCATTTT. The chain has TRBV6-6 and TRBJ1-5; unclear D gene. V shed 6 bases and J shed 2 bases, with 5 bases lying between them. CDR3 size: 12 residues. CDR1 MNHNY and CDR2 SVGAGI come from the germline V gene (reference sequence).

This clone has only a few counts. This chain joins TRBV10-3 and TRBJ2-7, with D tentatively TRBD2 (7 bases). This CDR3 contains 16 residues. Germline-derived CDR1 and CDR2 are ENHRY and SYGVKD. V was shortened by 1 base and J by 6 bases, with 19 bases between the two germline ends. The CDR3 loop is CAISEFGGGGLAEQYF. CDR3 sequence (DNA): TGTGCCATCAGTGAGTTTGGCGGGGGCGGTTTAGCCGAGCAGTACTTC.

The chain carries TRBV2 and TRBJ1-1, with a tentative D call TRBD1 (5 bases). V shed 6 bases and J shed 5 bases, with 16 bases lying between them. Germline V CDR1 and CDR2: SNHLY, FYNNEI. This CDR3 has 14 amino acids. CDR3 DNA: TGTGCCAGCAGGGTCGGCAGGGAGGTTACTGAAGCTTTCTTT. Translating it yields CASRVGREVTEAFF.

The CDR3 DNA reads TGTGCCAGTAGTCGCTCCTTTGGGACAGCCTACGAGCAGTACTTC. Protein product: CASSRSFGTAYEQYF. The rearrangement uses TRBV19 and TRBJ2-7; TRBD1 aligns across 7 bases. The CDR3 has 15 amino acids. Germline values: CDR1 LNHDA, CDR2 SQIVND (reference sequence). The V segment lost 5 bases and the J segment 2 bases; nucleotides outside the gene matches: 9. The variable domain in full, with the rest retrieved from reference TRBV19 and TRBJ2-7, is DGGITQSPKYLFRKEGQNVTLSCEQNLNHDAMYWYRQDPGQGLRLIYYSQIVNDFQKGDIAEGYSVSREKKESFPLTVTSAQKNPTAFYLCASSRSFGTAYEQYFGPGTRLTVT.

The V gene is TRBV19, the J gene TRBJ2-2, with 8 positions matching TRBD1. CDR3 length equals 15 residues. V lost 5 bases to trimming and J lost 4 bases; unmatched junction nucleotides: 6. Looked up from germline, CDR1 is LNHDA and CDR2 is SQIVND (reference sequence). DNA for the CDR3: TGTGCCAGTAGTCCCCGGACAGGGAGCACCGGGGAGCTGTTTTTT. Residues: CASSPRTGSTGELFF.

This clone has just a few counts. This chain joins TRBV10-1 and TRBJ1-1, with unresolved D. This CDR3 has 13 residues. V lost 6 bases and J 3 bases, leaving 11 bases between the germline ends. In germline, CDR1 is WNHNN, CDR2 SYGVQD (reference sequence). The DNA of the CDR3 is TGCGCCAGCAGGGTCGCGCGGGACACTGAAGCTTTCTTT. Its translation is CASRVARDTEAFF.

The CDR3 DNA follows: TGTGCCTGGAGTGGGGGGGACAGGGGAAATCAGCCCCAGCATTTT. Amino acid sequence: CAWSGGDRGNQPQHF. The chain has TRBV30 and TRBJ1-5, with 10 bases aligning to TRBD1. V lost 1 base and J lost 4; bases outside the gene matches: 4. The CDR3 has 15 residues. The germline V gene encodes CDR1 GTSNPN and CDR2 SVGIG (reference sequence).

Note on this clone: The sample carries other DNA sequences with the same CDR3. V gene TRBV6-4 combines with J gene TRBJ2-3; 12 nucleotides match TRBD2. CDR3 length equals 15 residues. Per germline, CDR1 MRHNA and CDR2 SNTAGT. Trimming removed 6 bases from V and 6 bases from J; junction bases left unmatched: 7. CDR3 in DNA: TGTGCCAGCAGCCCCACTAGCGGGGGGTTGGATACGCAGTATTTT. This gives the protein CASSPTSGGLDTQYF.

The J gene is TRBJ1-1, the V gene TRBV18; possible D gene TRBD1, 6 bases. Germline-derived CDR1 and CDR2 are KGHSH and LQKENI. The V end lost 6 bases, the J end lost 10 bases, and 18 bases lay between the germline ends. The CDR3 has 13 amino acids. This CDR3 reads CASSPGAPGVAFF. CDR3 DNA: TGTGCCAGCTCCCCCGGGGCTCCAGGGGTAGCTTTCTTT.

The CDR3 region is CASSPQQGAGNTIYF. CDR3 DNA sequence: TGTGCCAGCTCACCACAGCAGGGGGCCGGAAACACCATATATTTT. V is TRBV18 and J is TRBJ1-3; 8 nucleotides match TRBD1. This CDR3 comprises 15 residues. The V and J ends lost 1 base and 4 bases, in that order; junction bases with no gene match: 3. CDR1 KGHSH and CDR2 LQKENI come from the germline V gene.

This rearrangement joins TRBV29-1 to TRBJ1-3; 7 bases agree with TRBD1. V gave up 4 bases and J gave up 4 bases; unmatched junction bases: 10. CDR1 SQVTM and CDR2 ANQGSEA come from the germline V gene. The CDR3 totals 15 residues. CDR3 loop: CSVVWTGTQGNTIYF. The DNA of the CDR3 is TGCAGCGTTGTCTGGACAGGAACCCAAGGAAACACCATATATTTT.

This clone is a singleton in its sample. The chain couples TRBV5-1 to TRBJ1-6; D may be TRBD1 (5 bases). Germline V CDR1 and CDR2: SGHRS, YFSETQ. The CDR3 spans 18 residues. The V end was cut by 2 bases, the J end by 4 bases, with 19 bases between. CDR3 nucleotide sequence: TGCGCCAGCAGCTTAGGGGAAGACGGTACCCTTTATAATTCACCCCTCCACTTT. It is translated as CASSLGEDGTLYNSPLHF.

The chain has TRBV5-1 and TRBJ1-1; 11 bases are shared with TRBD1. The CDR3 is 16 residues long. Trimming took 4 bases from V and 3 from J; bases not matched to a gene: 8. Germline values: CDR1 SGHRS, CDR2 YFSETQ. CDR3 sequence (DNA): TGCGCCAGCAGCCCCGGACAGGGGGCGCGGGACACTGAAGCTTTCTTT. It codes for CASSPGQGARDTEAFF. The full variable domain, in which reference TRBV5-1 and TRBJ1-1 provide the parts outside the CDR3, is KAGVTQTPRYLIKTRGQQVTLSCSPISGHRSVSWYQQTPGQGLQFLFEYFSETQRNKGNFPGRFSGRQFSNSRSEMNVSTLELGDSALYLCASSPGQGARDTEAFFGQGTRLTVV.

V and J are TRBV10-2 and TRBJ1-2; D not certain. The CDR3 totals 13 residues. The ends were cut back, 2 bases at V and 12 bases at J, with 16 bases in the middle. In germline, CDR1 is WSHSY, CDR2 SAAADI. CDR3 loop: CASSERSSGADTF. The CDR3 DNA follows: TGCGCCAGCAGTGAGCGGTCTTCGGGAGCTGACACCTTC.

The chain employs TRBV9 and TRBJ2-3, with 10 bases that match TRBD1. V was clipped by 4 bases and J by 5 bases; unmatched bases: 7. Germline V gives CDR1 SGDLS, CDR2 YYNGEE. This CDR3 is built from 15 residues. This CDR3 is CASSKGTGEGDTQYF. CDR3 nucleotide sequence: TGTGCCAGCAGCAAAGGGACAGGGGAAGGAGATACGCAGTATTTT.

The chain couples TRBV30 to TRBJ1-1; tentatively, D is TRBD1 (5 bases). This CDR3 spans 12 amino acids. The germline V gene encodes CDR1 GTSNPN and CDR2 SVGIG (reference sequence). V was cut by 0 bases and J by 6 bases, with 8 bases left in between. Here the CDR3 DNA reads TGTGCCTGGAGTGTACGGGGGTCTGAAGCTTTCTTT. Residues: CAWSVRGSEAFF.

The V gene is TRBV28, the J gene TRBJ2-1; 7 bases line up with TRBD1. Germline V gene data show CDR1 as MDHEN and CDR2 as SYDVKM. This CDR3 region has 14 residues. With 2 bases clipped from V and 5 bases from J, the junction kept 3 bases outside the gene matches. CDR3 residues: CASSLMGQNNEQFF. Here the CDR3 DNA reads TGTGCCAGCAGTTTAATGGGACAGAACAATGAGCAGTTCTTC.

V is TRBV7-2 and J is TRBJ1-2; D not certain. The CDR3 loop spans 14 amino acids. The ends were cut back, 2 bases at V and 2 bases at J, with 9 bases in the middle. The germline V gene encodes CDR1 SGHTA and CDR2 FQGNSA. The CDR3 is CASSLLPRNYGYTF. DNA for the CDR3: TGTGCCAGCAGCTTATTACCCAGAAACTATGGCTACACCTTC.

The V call is TRBV4-1, the J call TRBJ2-3, with 10 bases aligning to TRBD2. Looked up from germline, CDR1 is MGHRA and CDR2 is YSYEKL. V was pared by 2 bases and J by 4 bases, with 3 bases of the junction left unmatched. This CDR3 region has 15 residues. The CDR3 protein is CASSQLAGASDTQYF. CDR3 nucleotide sequence: TGCGCCAGCAGCCAACTAGCGGGGGCCTCAGATACGCAGTATTTT.

As regards this clone: One end of the junction is discordant with germline, which a read error may explain. The V gene is TRBV4-1, the J gene TRBJ1-6; TRBD1 might be the D (6 bases). The germline CDR1 and CDR2 sequences are MGHRA and YSYEKL. This CDR3 region has 16 residues. This CDR3 reads CASSEDRGRGESPLHF. CDR3 coding DNA: TGCGCCAGCAGCGAAGACCGGGGGCGGGGGGAGTCACCCCTCCACTTT.

CDR3: CASSHGGTGANVLTF. The CDR3 DNA follows: TGTGCCAGCAGCCACGGGGGAACTGGGGCCAACGTCCTGACTTTC. J is TRBJ2-6 and V is TRBV7-6; TRBD2 is a possible D gene (6 bases). CDR1 and CDR2 (germline): SGHVS, FNYEAQ. The CDR3 totals 15 residues. V lost 5 bases and J lost 2, with 10 bases in between.

This clone was seen a few times. The chain combines TRBV28 with TRBJ1-5; D perhaps matches TRBD1 (5 bases). The CDR3 is made up of 12 amino acids. The germline V gene has CDR1 MDHEN and CDR2 SYDVKM. With 4 bases removed from V and 12 bases from J, the gap between germline ends came to 13 bases. The CDR3 bases are TGTGCCAGCAGTTCCGGACACGTCCACCAGCATTTT. Translation: CASSSGHVHQHF.

V usage is TRBV3-1 (or the pseudogene TRBV3-2) and J usage is TRBJ2-7, with 8 bases that match TRBD2. V shed 4 bases and J 6 bases; nucleotides not matched to a gene: 8. Germline V gives CDR1 LGHDT, CDR2 YNNKEL (reference sequence). The CDR3 has 14 amino acids. The CDR3 region is CASSLGTRVTEQYF. CDR3 sequence (DNA): TGTGCCAGCAGCCTCGGGACTAGAGTTACCGAGCAGTACTTC.

The chain couples TRBV7-2 to TRBJ1-3; no clear D gene. Germline V CDR1 and CDR2: SGHTA, FQGNSA. V was pared by 1 base and J by 2 bases, with 6 bases between. The length of the CDR3 is 14 residues. In DNA form, the CDR3 reads TGTGCCAGCAGCTTAGGAGTTCCTGGAAACACCATATATTTT. Translation gives CASSLGVPGNTIYF. The whole variable domain, remainder taken from reference TRBV7-2 and TRBJ1-3, is GAGVSQSPSNKVTEKGKDVELRCDPISGHTALYWYRQSLGQGLEFLIYFQGNSAPDKSGLPSDRFSAERTGGSVSTLTIQRTQQEDSAVYLCASSLGVPGNTIYFGEGSWLTVV.

The chain has TRBV2 and TRBJ2-1, with 9 bases identical to TRBD2. V shed 7 bases, J shed 8 bases, and the junction held 3 bases outside the gene matches. CDR1 is SNHLY, CDR2 FYNNEI, per germline. CDR3 length equals 12 residues. CDR3 nucleotide sequence: TGTGCCAGCACCGGGACTAGCTATGAGCAGTTCTTC. Protein sequence: CASTGTSYEQFF.

The genes are TRBV15 and TRBJ2-6; TRBD1 aligns across 8 bases. J gave up 0 bases and V 3 bases, and 1 base lay outside the gene matches. The length of the CDR3 is 16 residues. Per germline, CDR1 LNHNV and CDR2 YYDKDF (reference sequence). This CDR3 is CATSRDRDSGANVLTF. CDR3 bases: TGTGCCACCAGCAGGGACAGGGACTCTGGGGCCAACGTCCTGACTTTC.

V is TRBV18 and J is TRBJ1-2; TRBD1 agrees at 9 bases. The CDR3 length is 16 residues. From germline, CDR1 is KGHSH and CDR2 LQKENI. The V segment lost 0 bases and the J segment 6 bases; nucleotides outside the gene matches: 8. Written as DNA, the CDR3 is TGTGCCAGCTCACCACCCTTAGGACAGGGGATAAATGGCTACACCTTC. Translating it yields CASSPPLGQGINGYTF.

The rearrangement joins TRBV2 to TRBJ1-4, with 8 bases matching TRBD1. The trim removed 6 bases at V and 7 bases at J, leaving 7 bases unmatched. In germline, CDR1 is SNHLY, CDR2 FYNNEI. This CDR3 region has 14 residues. CDR3 bases: TGTGCCAGCAGATTGATACAGGGGGGTGAAAAACTGTTTTTT. It is translated as CASRLIQGGEKLFF.